The sequence of this T cell receptor beta chain was determined in a study of blood T cell repertoires in COVID-19. At the level of the study: The samples span acute and convalescent COVID-19 from the United States, Italy and Spain. The analysed material was cDNA or gDNA that came from T cells, B-cell-depleted T cells, or PBMCs.

There are 13 residues in the CDR3. CDR1 is MGHRA, CDR2 YSYEKL, per germline. Trimming took off 0 bases at V and 3 bases at J, with 6 bases between the two ends. Recruited during active infection, patients (from Seattle) were subsequently followed longitudinally. As processed by the authors: It was from reference gene primer amplification that nucleated cell counts were estimated. Data came from immunoSEQ multiplex PCR; TCRdb stores just in-frame clones and leaves some out. V and J calls and clone size are copied from that table; D and trimming were computed from the DNA. The sample gives about 60,000 clones, approximately 88% of which show up once; roughly 10% is in the top ten.

The chain joins TRBV4-1 to TRBJ2-7, with D possibly TRBD1 on 5 matching bases. The TCR was taken from a man in his thirties or forties with COVID-19, enrolled during active disease. The specimen was peripheral blood. This CDR3 is CASSQEGDYEQYF. The CDR3 region has the DNA TGCGCCAGCAGCCAAGAAGGGGACTACGAGCAGTACTTC.